This T cell receptor (beta chain) was retrieved from a study of cytomegalovirus exposure and HLA in healthy donors. Primers included in the PCR were 60 Vbeta and 13 Jbeta primers. Here immunoSEQ multiplex PCR was the method, and the copy in TCRdb shows in-frame clones only, minus some. This sample has 150,000 to 250,000 clones; roughly 85% occur once, and the top ten carry 2% to 2.5%. General study findings and limits: Previous analysis showed most TCR beta V segments were productive about 90% or about 30% of the time.

Per the germline V gene, CDR1 is MNHEY and CDR2 is SMNVEV (reference sequence). The ends were cut back, 6 bases at V and 2 bases at J, with 8 bases in the middle. The CDR3 consists of 13 residues. The study sampled nominally healthy donors, though unrecorded immune exposures were likely. Of note for this clone: Its specificity is not known.

The sequenced sample consisted of PBMCs. The clonotype originates from a woman between 45 and 65 years old in good health and CMV-seronegative. V gene TRBV27 combines with J gene TRBJ2-1; TRBD1 is a possible D gene (5 bases). The CDR3, as DNA: TGTGCCAGCAGGGACACGCCCTACAATGAGCAGTTCTTC. As protein: CASRDTPYNEQFF.